This T cell receptor beta chain was sequenced during a study of technical replicates of blood from several donors. Clones were sequenced by immunoSEQ multiplex PCR, and TCRdb holds only the in-frame ones, with some missing. The table shows some 56,000 clones, with 90% to 95% occurring only once. The germline gives CDR1 SGHAT, CDR2 FQDESV (reference sequence). The CDR3 is made up of 15 amino acids. The J segment lost 3 bases and the V segment lost 5 bases, leaving 6 bases of the junction unmatched. Sequencing was performed on PBMCs. This receptor was obtained from a human donor in good health. Some clones in this sample may be carry-over from other donors' samples. The chain carries TRBV11-1 and TRBJ2-1; 8 positions agree with TRBD1. DNA of the CDR3: TGTGCCAGCAGCGATCAGGGGGCTTTCTACAATGAGCAGTTCTTC. Residues: CASSDQGAFYNEQFF.